Detailed here is one T cell receptor (beta chain). Its target is not known. The data belong to a study of Ad26.COV2.S vaccination and SARS-CoV-2 variants. Study-level background: Administration of Ad26.COV2.S was intramuscular, either once or twice 56 days apart.

The assay was immunoSEQ multiplex PCR, and TCRdb's table has in-frame clones only and misses some. Of about 350,000 clones detected, 70% to 90% appear once; the ten largest clones hold about 3.3%. The CDR3 contains 14 residues. With 0 bases removed from V and 5 bases from J, the gap between germline ends came to 11 bases. Germline V gene data show CDR1 as SGHRS and CDR2 as YFSETQ. Treatment in this sample: about 20 received Ad26.COV2.S at low or high dose, single or two shots; 5 received placebo; per-sample allocation not given. Following the first vaccine or placebo injection, samples were taken on day 63. General study results and limits: Substantial breadth was reported for post-vaccination spike-specific CD8+ and CD4+ T cells.

This sequence joins TRBV5-1 and TRBJ2-5, with D unclear. This sequence originates from a person between 18 and 65 years old who received the Ad26.COV2.S COVID-19 vaccine or a placebo. Sample: peripheral blood, taken in a trial of Ad26.COV2.S vaccine versus placebo. In nucleotides, the CDR3 is TGCGCCAGCAGCTTGGAGTCCCACCGGGAGACCCAGTACTTC. It is translated as CASSLESHRETQYF.